The 13 T cell receptor beta chains in this list originate from one sample, sequenced in a study of beta chain features in type 1 diabetes. Whole-study results and caveats: Type 1 diabetes patients showed a moderate but significant shortening of TCRB CDR3s in all four CD4+ subsets.

The antigens of these receptors remain unknown. The authors reverse transcribed all of the isolated RNA, so sequencing captured expressed TCRB transcripts. Libraries were prepared by immunoSEQ multiplex PCR; TCRdb keeps only in-frame clonotypes and omits some of them. The sample includes over 600,000 clones, around 12% of them seen just once. Input material: naive CD4+ T cells from blood. These receptors were collected from a man aged 25 to 40 with type 1 diabetes.

This chain joins TRBV4-3 and TRBJ2-1, with 9 bases identical to TRBD1. J lost 7 bases, V lost 4 bases, and 8 bases had no gene match. Germline assignment: CDR1 LGHNA and CDR2 YSLEER. The CDR3 length is 15 residues. In nucleotides, the CDR3 is TGCGCCAGCAGCCCCCCCGGGACAGGGATGAATGAGCAGTTCTTC. Protein: CASSPPGTGMNEQFF.

This chain uses TRBV18 with TRBJ2-2; TRBD1 matches 8 bases. Unmatched junction bases numbered 4, after V lost 0 bases and J lost 1 base. The CDR3 spans 17 residues. Per germline, CDR1 KGHSH and CDR2 LQKENI. The CDR3 sequence: CASSPPQGALNTGELFF. The DNA for the CDR3 is TGTGCCAGCTCACCACCCCAGGGGGCTCTGAACACCGGGGAGCTGTTTTTT.

In the case of this clone: The sample contains more than one DNA sequence encoding this CDR3. The chain carries TRBV9 and TRBJ2-5; the D is unclear. Trimming left V 0 bases short and J 1 base short, with 4 bases between. This CDR3 has 13 residues. Per the germline V gene, CDR1 is SGDLS and CDR2 is YYNGEE. The CDR3 sequence is CASSVGVQETQYF. The DNA for the CDR3 is TGTGCCAGCAGCGTAGGTGTCCAAGAGACCCAGTACTTC.

In this sample, this clone turned up a few times. This chain uses TRBV29-1 with TRBJ2-1; D possibly corresponds to TRBD1 (7 bases). CDR3 length equals 13 residues. The germline V gene has CDR1 SQVTM and CDR2 ANQGSEA. The germline V and J ends were trimmed by 7 bases and 6 bases, with 16 bases remaining between them. The CDR3 protein is CSAQGGQLNEQFF. In nucleotides, the CDR3 is TGCAGCGCCCAGGGGGGCCAGCTCAATGAGCAGTTCTTC.

The chain is built from TRBV27 and TRBJ2-7; TRBD1 matches 7 bases. Germline CDR1 reads MNHEY; CDR2 reads SMNVEV (reference sequence). This CDR3 has 13 residues. The J segment lost 3 bases and the V segment lost 4 bases, leaving 3 bases of the junction unmatched. The CDR3 protein is CASSSGQIYEQYF. Written as DNA, the CDR3 is TGTGCCAGCAGTTCGGGACAGATCTACGAGCAGTACTTC.

This clone was observed a few times. The chain employs TRBV5-4 and TRBJ1-2; the D gene is possibly TRBD1 (5 bases). Germline values: CDR1 SGHNT, CDR2 YYREEE (reference sequence). Between the trimmed V and J ends, which lost 3 bases and 7 bases, there was a span of 10 bases. The CDR3 loop spans 12 amino acids. The CDR3 sequence: CASSSGGGGYTF. CDR3 in DNA: TGTGCCAGCAGCTCGGGCGGGGGTGGCTACACCTTC.

J is TRBJ1-6 and V is TRBV7-9, with TRBD1 matching 7 bases. CDR1 and CDR2 (germline): SEHNR, FQNEAQ (reference sequence). With V trimmed by 5 bases and J by 9 bases, 10 bases remained unmatched. This CDR3 region has 15 residues. The CDR3 is CASSEPTGLGSPLHF. DNA for the CDR3: TGTGCCAGCAGCGAACCGACAGGGTTGGGTTCACCCCTCCACTTT.

This clone was counted between two and nine times. V and J are TRBV5-1 and TRBJ2-1; D remains unclear. Per the germline V gene, CDR1 is SGHRS and CDR2 is YFSETQ. The V gene lost 5 bases and the J gene lost 6 bases, with 12 bases spanning the gap. The CDR3 is 13 residues long. This chain's CDR3 is CASSWSLLNEQFF. The CDR3 DNA is TGCGCCAGCAGTTGGTCGCTCCTCAATGAGCAGTTCTTC.

Only a few counts were recorded for this clone. The rearrangement links TRBV7-9 to TRBJ1-2; TRBD1 matches 7 bases. The CDR3 has 15 residues. Germline lookup yields CDR1 SEHNR and CDR2 FQNEAQ (reference sequence). V was clipped by 5 bases and J by 4 bases; unmatched bases: 10. This CDR3 is CASSPRETGSYGYTF. The CDR3 DNA sequence: TGTGCCAGCAGCCCTAGAGAGACAGGGTCCTATGGCTACACCTTC.

This sequence joins TRBV5-6 and TRBJ2-3; 9 positions agree with TRBD2. Germline V gene lookup returns CDR1 SGHDT and CDR2 YYEEEE. The CDR3 runs to 15 residues. V was clipped by 0 bases and J by 5 bases; unmatched bases: 4. The CDR3 loop is CASSLGLAGQDTQYF. CDR3 in DNA: TGTGCCAGCAGCTTGGGGCTAGCGGGGCAAGATACGCAGTATTTT.

The sample holds a few counts of this clone. The chain employs TRBV19 and TRBJ1-1, with a possible D match to TRBD1 (5 bases). The CDR3 sequence is 12 residues long. CDR1 LNHDA and CDR2 SQIVND come from the germline V gene (reference sequence). V lost 10 bases and J lost 4, with 13 bases in between. CDR3 protein: CATSGRGTEAFF. The CDR3 DNA sequence: TGTGCCACCTCAGGGAGGGGCACTGAAGCTTTCTTT.

This clone has just a few counts. The chain couples TRBV29-1 to TRBJ2-2, with D perhaps given as TRBD1 or TRBD2 (5 bases each). V was pared by 5 bases and J by 6 bases, with 10 bases between. The CDR3 is 12 amino acids. CDR1 SQVTM and CDR2 ANQGSEA come from the germline V gene. DNA of the CDR3: TGCAGCGTTTCTCGGGACGCCGGGGAGCTGTTTTTT. Translated: CSVSRDAGELFF.

This clone came up a few times. The chain carries TRBV5-6 and TRBJ1-6; TRBD1 matches at 7 bases. Trimming at V came to 2 bases and at J to 3 bases, leaving 2 bases not matched to a gene. The CDR3 spans 15 residues. From germline, CDR1 is SGHDT and CDR2 YYEEEE. The CDR3 nucleotides read TGTGCCAGCAGCTTCCGGACAGGCTATAATTCACCCCTCCACTTT. It translates to CASSFRTGYNSPLHF. The full variable domain, with the rest looked up from reference TRBV5-6 and TRBJ1-6, is DAGVTQSPTHLIKTRGQQVTLRCSPKSGHDTVSWYQQALGQGPQFIFQYYEEEERQRGNFPDRFSGHQFPNYSSELNVNALLLGDSALYLCASSFRTGYNSPLHFGNGTRLTVT.